This entry lists 9 T cell receptor beta chains sequenced from one sample in a study of cytomegalovirus exposure and HLA in healthy donors. Method: immunoSEQ multiplex PCR; TCRdb's copy keeps in-frame clones and lacks some. This sample carries 150,000 or so clones, approximately 90% of them seen once, and the ten largest clones take 6.2%. What was sequenced was PBMCs. The source is a woman aged 25 to 39 in good health and CMV-seropositive.

This sequence joins TRBV5-1 and TRBJ2-1, with a tentative D call TRBD2 (6 bases). V lost 0 bases and J 4 bases, leaving 14 bases between the germline ends. The CDR3 consists of 16 residues. Germline V gene lookup returns CDR1 SGHRS and CDR2 YFSETQ. Here the CDR3 DNA reads TGCGCCAGCAGCTTGGGGGGACTCCAAAATTACAATGAGCAGTTCTTC. Residues: CASSLGGLQNYNEQFF.

This rearrangement joins TRBV9 to TRBJ1-3; perhaps TRBD1 as D (5 bases). Germline V gives CDR1 SGDLS, CDR2 YYNGEE. The V and J ends lost 3 bases and 1 base respectively, with 23 bases between them. This CDR3 spans 19 amino acids. DNA for the CDR3: TGTGCCAGCAGCGGGTTAGGTAGGCTCCCCGGGGGATCTGGAAACACCATATATTTT. Translation gives CASSGLGRLPGGSGNTIYF.

The chain carries TRBV5-1 and TRBJ2-5; 8 bases line up with TRBD1. Germline loops: CDR1 SGHRS, CDR2 YFSETQ. The length of the CDR3 is 15 residues. The J segment lost 5 bases and the V segment lost 0 bases, leaving 6 bases of the junction unmatched. DNA for the CDR3: TGCGCCAGCAGCTTGGGGCAGGGGGCCGGGGAGACCCAGTACTTC. Translated, it gives CASSLGQGAGETQYF.

The chain links TRBV9 to TRBJ1-1; 7 bases are a match to TRBD1. The V gene's germline CDR1 is SGDLS and CDR2 YYNGEE. Losses at the gene ends were 1 base for V and 1 base for J; bases not matched to a gene: 1. The length of the CDR3 is 14 residues. The CDR3 DNA follows: TGTGCCAGCAGCGTAACAGGGGAGAACACTGAAGCTTTCTTT. Translating gives CASSVTGENTEAFF.

The chain couples TRBV19 to TRBJ2-1; 12 nucleotides line up with TRBD2. V dropped 6 bases and J dropped 4; count of bases not matched to a gene: 7. The CDR3 consists of 16 residues. Germline CDR1 reads LNHDA; CDR2 reads SQIVND (reference sequence). CDR3 sequence reads: CASRATSGGFYNEQFF. The CDR3, as DNA: TGTGCCAGTAGGGCCACTAGCGGGGGGTTTTACAATGAGCAGTTCTTC.

The chain is built from TRBV29-1 and TRBJ2-1, with 10 bases aligning to TRBD1. V lost 4 bases to trimming and J lost 8 bases; unmatched junction nucleotides: 2. Germline CDR1 and CDR2: SQVTM and ANQGSEA. The CDR3 extends over 12 amino acids. In DNA, the CDR3 is TGCAGCGTTGGGACAGGGGGTCATGAGCAGTTCTTC. Protein sequence: CSVGTGGHEQFF.

The gene calls are TRBV5-1 and TRBJ2-7, with 7 bases lining up with TRBD1. J lost 2 bases, V lost 3 bases, and 8 bases had no gene match. Germline lookup yields CDR1 SGHRS and CDR2 YFSETQ. This CDR3 is 15 amino acids long. The CDR3 protein is CASSSAPQGTYEQYF. The CDR3 DNA sequence: TGCGCCAGCAGCTCGGCCCCACAGGGGACCTACGAGCAGTACTTC.

This sequence joins TRBV7-8 and TRBJ2-7; 8 positions match TRBD1. The ends lost 3 bases at V and 3 bases at J; junction bases unmatched: 7. This CDR3 is 15 amino acids long. The V gene's germline CDR1 is SGHVS and CDR2 FQNEAQ. The CDR3 region is CASSFLPGQDYEQYF. CDR3 DNA: TGTGCCAGCAGCTTCCTACCGGGACAGGACTACGAGCAGTACTTC.

The CDR3 DNA reads TGTGCCAGCAGCGCCCGAGCGGGGGGGGCGAACACCGGGGAGCTGTTTTTT. It encodes CASSARAGGANTGELFF. This chain connects TRBV9 to TRBJ2-2, with TRBD2 matching 10 bases. After removal of 3 bases from V and 0 bases from J, the junction contained 5 bases not matched to a gene. Germline-derived CDR1 and CDR2 are SGDLS and YYNGEE. The CDR3 sequence is 17 residues long.